Included here is one TCR beta chain sequence, with context. Its antigen is unknown. The data derive from a study of OX40 agonist ivuxolimab in advanced cancers. Overall study findings and caveats: At 0.1 to 3.0 mg/kg, clonal expansion of CD4+ and CD8+ blood T cells had occurred by week 6. Which antigen the expanded peripheral T cells recognized is unknown.

Trimming removed 2 bases at V and 0 bases at J, with 9 bases between. Germline V gene sequence: CDR1 SGHKS, CDR2 YYEKEE (reference sequence). The CDR3 extends over 15 amino acids. Method: immunoSEQ multiplex PCR; TCRdb's copy keeps in-frame clones and lacks some. The table lists about 13,000 clones, nearly 85% of them singletons. The J gene is TRBJ1-3, the V gene TRBV5-5, with D possibly TRBD1 on 5 matching bases. This TCR was recovered from an adult with an advanced solid tumor such as melanoma, head and neck, liver or kidney cancer. The material sequenced was CD4+ or CD8+ T cells sorted from blood, taken in a trial of the OX40 agonist ivuxolimab. The CDR3 DNA sequence: TGTGCCAGCAGCTTTGGGACCCTCTCTGGAAACACCATATATTTT. It encodes CASSFGTLSGNTIYF.